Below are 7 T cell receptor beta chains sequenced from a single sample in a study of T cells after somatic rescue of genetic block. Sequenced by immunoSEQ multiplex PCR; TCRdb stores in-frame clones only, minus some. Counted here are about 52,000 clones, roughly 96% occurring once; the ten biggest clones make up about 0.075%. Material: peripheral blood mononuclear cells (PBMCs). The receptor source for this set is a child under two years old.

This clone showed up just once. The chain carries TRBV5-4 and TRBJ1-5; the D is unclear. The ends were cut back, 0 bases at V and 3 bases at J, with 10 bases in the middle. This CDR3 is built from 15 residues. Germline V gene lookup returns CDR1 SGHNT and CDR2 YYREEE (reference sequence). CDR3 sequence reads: CASSLARLPNQPQHF. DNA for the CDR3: TGTGCCAGCAGCTTGGCTAGACTGCCCAATCAGCCCCAGCATTTT.

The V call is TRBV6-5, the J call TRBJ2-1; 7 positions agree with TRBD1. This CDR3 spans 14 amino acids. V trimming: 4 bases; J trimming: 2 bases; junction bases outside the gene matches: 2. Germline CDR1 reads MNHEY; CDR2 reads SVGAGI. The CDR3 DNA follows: TGTGCCAGCAGTTGGCAGGGGGCCTACAATGAGCAGTTCTTC. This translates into CASSWQGAYNEQFF.

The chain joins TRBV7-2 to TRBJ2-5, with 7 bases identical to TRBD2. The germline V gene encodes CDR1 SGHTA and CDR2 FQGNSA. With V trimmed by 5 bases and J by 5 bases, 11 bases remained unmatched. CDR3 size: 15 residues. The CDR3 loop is CASSKNGYSGETQYF. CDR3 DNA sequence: TGTGCCAGCAGCAAAAACGGGTATAGCGGGGAGACCCAGTACTTC.

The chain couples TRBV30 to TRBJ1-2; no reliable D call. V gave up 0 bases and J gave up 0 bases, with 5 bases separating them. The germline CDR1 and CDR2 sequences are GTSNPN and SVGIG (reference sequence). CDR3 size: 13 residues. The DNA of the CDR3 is TGTGCCTGGAGTGTCCAGACTAACTATGGCTACACCTTC. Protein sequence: CAWSVQTNYGYTF.

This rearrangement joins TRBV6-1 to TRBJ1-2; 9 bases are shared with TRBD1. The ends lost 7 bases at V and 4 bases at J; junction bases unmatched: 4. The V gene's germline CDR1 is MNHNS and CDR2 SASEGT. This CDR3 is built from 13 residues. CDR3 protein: CASITDRGYGYTF. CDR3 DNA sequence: TGTGCCAGCATTACGGACAGGGGCTATGGCTACACCTTC.

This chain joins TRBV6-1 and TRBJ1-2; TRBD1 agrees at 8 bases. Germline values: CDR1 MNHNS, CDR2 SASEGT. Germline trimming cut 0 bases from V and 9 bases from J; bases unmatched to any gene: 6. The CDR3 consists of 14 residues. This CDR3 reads CASSEAGQAVRYTF. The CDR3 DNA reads TGTGCCAGCAGTGAAGCGGGACAGGCGGTGCGCTACACCTTC.

CDR3 nucleotide sequence: TGTGCCAGCAGCAAAATTAATCTGAACACTGAAGCTTTCTTT. Protein: CASSKINLNTEAFF. The chain is built from TRBV21-1 and TRBJ1-1. TRBV21-1 is a known pseudogene. The CDR3 runs 14 residues.